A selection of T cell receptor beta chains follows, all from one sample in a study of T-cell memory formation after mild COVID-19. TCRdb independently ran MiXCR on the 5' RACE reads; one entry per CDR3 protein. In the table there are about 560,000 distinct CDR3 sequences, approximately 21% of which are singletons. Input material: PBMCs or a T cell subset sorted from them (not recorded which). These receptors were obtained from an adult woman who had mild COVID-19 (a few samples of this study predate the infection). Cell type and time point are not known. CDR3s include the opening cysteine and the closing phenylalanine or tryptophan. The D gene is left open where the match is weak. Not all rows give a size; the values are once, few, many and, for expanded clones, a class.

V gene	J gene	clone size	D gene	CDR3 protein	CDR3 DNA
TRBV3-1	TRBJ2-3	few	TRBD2	CASSRAGLASTDTQYF	TGTGCCAGCAGCCGCGCGGGACTAGCGAGCACAGATACGCAGTATTTT
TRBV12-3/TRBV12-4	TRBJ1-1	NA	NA	CASSLLGRGTEAFF	TGTGCCAGCAGTTTACTGGGGAGGGGTACTGAAGCTTTCTTT
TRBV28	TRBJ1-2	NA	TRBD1	CASSSQPGTGGSTEANYGYTF	TGTGCCAGCAGTTCACAACCCGGGACAGGGGGCTCAACCGAAGCTAACTATGGCTACACCTTC
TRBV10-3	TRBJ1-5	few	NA	CAASEGSNHPQHF	TGTGCCGCCTCGGAGGGCTCCAATCACCCCCAGCATTTT
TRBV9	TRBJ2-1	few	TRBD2	CASSVGLAGGPFSYNEQFF	TGTGCCAGCAGCGTAGGGCTAGCGGGAGGGCCCTTTTCCTACAATGAGCAGTTCTTC
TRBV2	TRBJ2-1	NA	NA	CASSDNSGYNEQFF	TGTGCCAGCAGTGATAATTCAGGCTACAATGAGCAGTTCTTC
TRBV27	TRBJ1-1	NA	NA	CASLSFVSSQGMNTEAFF	TGTGCCAGCCTAAGTTTTGTTTCCAGCCAGGGAATGAACACTGAAGCTTTCTTT
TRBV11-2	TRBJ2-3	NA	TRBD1	CASSHDRVDTQYF	TGTGCCAGCAGCCATGACAGGGTGGATACGCAGTATTTT
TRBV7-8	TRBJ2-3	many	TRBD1	CASSFGRGTGGTDTQYF	TGTGCCAGCAGCTTTGGGCGCGGGACAGGGGGCACAGATACGCAGTATTTT
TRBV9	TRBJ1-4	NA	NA	CASSVEGRVFEKLFF	TGTGCCAGCAGCGTAGAGGGCAGGGTCTTCGAAAAACTGTTTTTT
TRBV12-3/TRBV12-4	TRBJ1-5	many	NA	CASTRGRRGQPQHF	TGTGCCAGCACCCGGGGGCGGCGAGGTCAGCCCCAGCATTTT
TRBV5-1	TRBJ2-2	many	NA	CASSNRLANTGELFF	TGCGCCAGCAGCAACCGACTAGCGAACACCGGGGAGCTGTTTTTT
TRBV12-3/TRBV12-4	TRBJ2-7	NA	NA	CATMGASYEQYF	TGTGCCACCATGGGGGCAAGCTACGAGCAGTACTTC
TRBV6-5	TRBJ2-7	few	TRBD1	CASSYSLLGQGVEQYF	TGTGCCAGCAGTTACTCCCTTTTGGGACAGGGAGTAGAGCAGTACTTC
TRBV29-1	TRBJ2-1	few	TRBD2	CSGGGIYNEQFF	TGCAGCGGGGGGGGAATTTACAATGAGCAGTTCTTC
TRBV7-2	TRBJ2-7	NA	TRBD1	CASSLTGQGTHEQYF	TGTGCCAGCAGCCTTACAGGACAGGGGACGCACGAGCAGTACTTC
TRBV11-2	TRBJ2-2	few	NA	CASSLDVSVNTGELFF	TGTGCCAGCAGCTTAGATGTGTCAGTGAACACCGGGGAGCTGTTTTTT
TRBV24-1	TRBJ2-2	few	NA	CATSDPGTASGELFF	TGTGCCACCAGTGACCCCGGGACTGCCAGCGGGGAGCTGTTTTTT
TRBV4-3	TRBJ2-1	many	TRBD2	CASSQEPSGSYNEQFF	TGCGCCAGCAGCCAAGAACCTAGCGGTTCCTACAATGAGCAGTTCTTC
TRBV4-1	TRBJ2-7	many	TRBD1	CASSRTGGADYEQYF	TGCGCCAGCAGCCGGACAGGGGGCGCAGACTACGAGCAGTACTTC
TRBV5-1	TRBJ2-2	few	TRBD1	CASSYRDRVTGELFF	TGCGCCAGCAGCTACCGGGACAGGGTAACCGGGGAGCTGTTTTTT
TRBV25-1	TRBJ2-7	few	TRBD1	CASSEWTGGDEQYF	TGTGCCAGCAGTGAATGGACAGGGGGCGACGAGCAGTACTTC
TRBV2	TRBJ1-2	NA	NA	CASSDNRASNGYTF	TGTGCCAGCAGTGACAACAGGGCTTCGAATGGCTACACCTTC
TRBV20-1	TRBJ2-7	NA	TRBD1	CSASKWDSYYEQYF	TGCAGTGCCAGTAAATGGGACAGCTACTACGAGCAGTACTTC